These 15 T cell receptor beta chains came from one sample sequenced in a study of T cells in Graves' hyperthyroidism and ophthalmopathy. Authors of the study amplified TCR beta CDR3 regions from RNA transcripts. Primed by the HTBI set, a first-round RT-PCR was run on the TCR CDR3. From the multiplex PCR reads, TCRdb called clonotypes with MiXCR, one entry per CDR3 protein. The sample shows 500,000 to 650,000 distinct CDR3 sequences, roughly 15% of them seen only once. Specimen: blood. Source of these receptors: a woman aged 50 to 65 with Graves' ophthalmopathy.

This clonotype was counted a few times. As DNA, the CDR3 is TGTGCCAGCAGTCCACGCTCCGGGACAGTGAATGGAAACACCATATATTTT. Protein sequence: CASSPRSGTVNGNTIYF. The chain recombines TRBV12-3 or TRBV12-4 with TRBJ1-3, with 7 nucleotides matching TRBD1. With V trimmed by 5 bases and J by 3 bases, 13 bases remained unmatched. The CDR3 is 17 residues long.

This chain links TRBV20-1 with TRBJ1-6, with D uncertain. The CDR3 loop spans 18 amino acids. Trimming took 0 bases from V and 0 from J, leaving 15 bases between them. Germline values: CDR1 DFQATT, CDR2 SNEGSKA (reference sequence). CDR3 protein: CSARDPVELSSYNSPLHF. The CDR3 nucleotides are TGCAGTGCTAGAGATCCGGTGGAACTCAGCTCCTATAATTCACCCCTCCACTTT.

There are many counts of this clonotype. The rearrangement links TRBV12-3 or TRBV12-4 to TRBJ2-7; the match to TRBD2 covers 8 bases. The CDR3 runs to 16 residues. With 5 bases clipped from V and 4 bases from J, the junction kept 13 bases outside the gene matches. The CDR3 coding sequence is TGTGCCAGCAGTAAACGTCTAACGGGAGGGCCATACGAGCAGTACTTC. This gives the protein CASSKRLTGGPYEQYF.

This clonotype was detected a few times. CDR3 bases: TGTGCCAGCAGTCGGTCGGGACAGGGTTTATACGAGCAGTACTTC. Protein: CASSRSGQGLYEQYF. The rearrangement uses TRBV6-1 and TRBJ2-7; 9 bases map to TRBD1. This CDR3 has 15 amino acids. V was clipped by 5 bases and J by 4 bases; unmatched bases: 9. Germline V gene sequence: CDR1 MNHNS, CDR2 SASEGT.

This clonotype was observed many times. The chain joins TRBV2 to TRBJ2-7, with D maybe TRBD1 (5 bases). There are 14 residues in the CDR3. Germline CDR1 SNHLY, CDR2 FYNNEI. Trimming left V 7 bases short and J 2 bases short, with 15 bases between. The CDR3 region has the DNA TGTGCCAGCACTCTCCGAGACAGAACCTACGAGCAGTACTTC. It translates to CASTLRDRTYEQYF.

The rearrangement links TRBV20-1 to TRBJ2-2; tentatively, D is TRBD1 (6 bases). Per the germline V gene, CDR1 is DFQATT and CDR2 is SNEGSKA (reference sequence). The CDR3 consists of 16 residues. Trimming cost V 4 bases and J 4 bases, with 19 bases left between them. The CDR3 bases are TGCAGTGCTACGAATTACCGGGACACGATCACCGGGGAGCTGTTTTTT. It specifies CSATNYRDTITGELFF.

Ten or more counts support this clonotype. The chain recombines TRBV29-1 with TRBJ2-5, with D uncertain. V shed 0 bases and J shed 2 bases, with 7 bases lying between them. Germline-derived CDR1 and CDR2 are SQVTM and ANQGSEA. This CDR3 spans 13 amino acids. The CDR3 sequence is CSVEDQQQETQYF. In DNA form, the CDR3 reads TGCAGCGTTGAAGATCAACAACAAGAGACCCAGTACTTC.

This clonotype has ten or more counts. The genes are TRBV6-5 and TRBJ2-7; perhaps TRBD2 as D (6 bases). The V gene lost 4 bases and the J gene lost 3 bases, with 10 bases spanning the gap. This CDR3 region has 13 residues. The germline CDR1 and CDR2 sequences are MNHEY and SVGAGI. The CDR3 DNA sequence: TGTGCCAGCAGTTTTGCGCGGGACTACGAGCAGTACTTC. Its translation is CASSFARDYEQYF.

This clonotype was seen a few times. This chain links TRBV5-4 with TRBJ2-3; tentatively, D is TRBD1 (6 bases). The CDR3 extends over 13 amino acids. V dropped 9 bases and J dropped 2 bases, with 13 bases sitting between them. Germline CDR1 is SGHNT and CDR2 is YYREEE (reference sequence). As DNA, the CDR3 is TGTGCCACCCAACAGGGCCCCACAGATACGCAGTATTTT. Translated, it gives CATQQGPTDTQYF. The full variable domain, its missing parts supplied by reference TRBV5-4 and TRBJ2-3, is ETGVTQSPTHLIKTRGQQVTLRCSSQSGHNTVSWYQQALGQGPQFIFQYYREEENGRGNFPPRFSGLQFPNYSSELNVNALELDDSALYLCATQQGPTDTQYFGPGTRLTVL.

The J gene is TRBJ2-1, the V gene TRBV11-2; TRBD1 matches 8 bases. After removal of 4 bases from V and 8 bases from J, the junction contained 7 bases not matched to a gene. CDR1 and CDR2 from the germline V gene are SGHAT and FQNNGV. The CDR3 has 14 amino acids. The CDR3 DNA follows: TGTGCCAGCAGCTGGGCAGGGGGCGGCGATGAGCAGTTCTTC. Protein sequence: CASSWAGGGDEQFF.

This clonotype came up many times. The chain joins TRBV28 to TRBJ1-6, with TRBD1 as a possible D gene (6 bases). V dropped 6 bases and J dropped 6 bases, with 18 bases sitting between them. This CDR3 is 16 amino acids long. CDR1 is MDHEN, CDR2 SYDVKM, per germline. The CDR3 reads CASSPRGAGGNSPLHF. The CDR3 DNA follows: TGTGCCAGCAGCCCTCGGGGGGCTGGAGGTAATTCACCCCTCCACTTT.

The table lists this clonotype with many counts. The chain carries TRBV6-5 and TRBJ1-5, with D unresolved. Between the trimmed V and J ends, which lost 1 base and 1 base, there was a span of 5 bases. The CDR3 consists of 14 residues. Germline lookup yields CDR1 MNHEY and CDR2 SVGAGI. The CDR3 DNA is TGTGCCAGCAGTTACTTACAAAGCAATCAGCCCCAGCATTTT. Translation: CASSYLQSNQPQHF.

In this sample, this clonotype turned up many times. The chain uses TRBV27 and TRBJ1-5, with D maybe TRBD1 (5 bases). The V and J ends lost 1 base and 5 bases respectively, with 9 bases between them. The CDR3 loop spans 14 amino acids. Germline V CDR1 and CDR2: MNHEY, SMNVEV (reference sequence). CDR3 nucleotides: TGTGCCAGCAGTTTATTTCGGGGGGATCAGCCCCAGCATTTT. This gives the protein CASSLFRGDQPQHF.

This clonotype appeared many times. This sequence joins TRBV7-3 and TRBJ2-1, with TRBD2 matching over 10 bases. The germline V gene encodes CDR1 SGHTA and CDR2 FQGTGA. This CDR3 spans 18 amino acids. V dropped 4 bases and J dropped 3; count of bases not matched to a gene: 12. The CDR3 DNA follows: TGTGCCAGCAGCTCCGGGAGTAGCGGGAGGCGTCTCTACAATGAGCAGTTCTTC. Translation gives CASSSGSSGRRLYNEQFF.

The gene calls are TRBV30 and TRBJ1-2; D is possibly TRBD1 (5 bases). Between the trimmed V and J ends, which lost 3 bases and 7 bases, there was a span of 12 bases. Germline loops: CDR1 GTSNPN, CDR2 SVGIG (reference sequence). This CDR3 has 12 amino acids. Here the CDR3 DNA reads TGTGCCTGGAGCGCTGGGACGGCTGGCTACACCTTC. It is translated as CAWSAGTAGYTF.